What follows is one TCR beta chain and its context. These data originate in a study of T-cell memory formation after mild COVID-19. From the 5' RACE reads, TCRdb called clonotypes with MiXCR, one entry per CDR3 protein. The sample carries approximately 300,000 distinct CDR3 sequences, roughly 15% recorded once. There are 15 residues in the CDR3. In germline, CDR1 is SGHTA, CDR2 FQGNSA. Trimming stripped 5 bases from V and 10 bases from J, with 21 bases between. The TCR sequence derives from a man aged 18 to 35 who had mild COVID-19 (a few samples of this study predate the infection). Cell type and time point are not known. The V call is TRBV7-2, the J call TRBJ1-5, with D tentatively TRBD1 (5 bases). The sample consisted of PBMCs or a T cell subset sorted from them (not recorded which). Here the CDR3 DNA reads TGTGCCAGCAGCCCCGACGGTCGACAGACCCAACCCCAGCATTTT. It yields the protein CASSPDGRQTQPQHF. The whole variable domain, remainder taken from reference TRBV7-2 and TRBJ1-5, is GAGVSQSPSNKVTEKGKDVELRCDPISGHTALYWYRQSLGQGLEFLIYFQGNSAPDKSGLPSDRFSAERTGGSVSTLTIQRTQQEDSAVYLCASSPDGRQTQPQHFGDGTRLSIL.